This entry concerns a single T cell receptor (beta chain). Produced via immunoSEQ multiplex PCR; TCRdb's table is partial and in-frame only. This sample has about 140,000 clones, with approximately 87% found just once. The data belong to a study of radiation and T cells in renal cell carcinoma. The time point: baseline pretreatment blood. The treatment: 15 Gy SBRT to primary tumor, nephrectomy 4 weeks later. CDR3 size: 14 residues. Germline lookup yields CDR1 SGHTA and CDR2 FQGNSA. V was clipped by 5 bases and J by 5 bases; unmatched bases: 6. This rearrangement joins TRBV7-2 to TRBJ2-1, with 7 positions matching TRBD1. The TCR comes from a woman aged 50 to 60 with renal cell carcinoma. The sample here was blood, taken from a patient whose treatment included radiotherapy and nephrectomy. The CDR3 loop reads CASSPWTGNNEQFF. In DNA, the CDR3 is TGTGCCAGCAGCCCCTGGACAGGAAACAATGAGCAGTTCTTC.